This T cell receptor beta chain was sequenced in a study of monozygotic twins with inflammatory bowel disease. Each CDR3 protein gets one entry in TCRdb, which reprocessed the 5' RACE reads and gives no DNA. The sample totals 300,000 to 450,000 distinct CDR3 sequences. Germline loops: CDR1 MDHEN, CDR2 SYDVKM. CDR3 length: 13 residues. The sample comprised blood. The chain recombines TRBV28 with TRBJ1-5; absent DNA, TCRdb's TRBD1 call cannot be checked. This TCR was sampled from a human donor with ulcerative colitis or Crohn's disease, or a healthy co-twin of an affected twin (not recorded which). The CDR3 here is CASLEGSNQPQHF.